Following are 25 T cell receptor beta chains from one sample sequenced in a study of blood T cell repertoires in COVID-19. The data were produced by immunoSEQ multiplex PCR, yet TCRdb's version contains in-frame clones alone and is incomplete. This table holds about 200,000 clones, approximately 81% found once. The specimen was peripheral blood. The receptors derive from a woman of 80 years or more with acute or convalescent COVID-19.

The V gene is TRBV10-3, the J gene TRBJ1-2; D call uncertain. This CDR3 contains 12 residues. CDR1 ENHRY and CDR2 SYGVKD come from the germline V gene. V was cut by 2 bases and J by 8 bases, with 9 bases left in between. The CDR3 spells CAISETEYGYTF. The DNA for the CDR3 is TGTGCCATCAGTGAGACAGAGTACGGCTACACCTTC.

The chain employs TRBV28 and TRBJ1-1; 9 bases map to TRBD1. In germline, CDR1 is MDHEN, CDR2 SYDVKM. With 5 bases clipped from V and 3 bases from J, the junction kept 10 bases outside the gene matches. CDR3 size: 16 residues. CDR3 nucleotide sequence: TGTGCCAGCAGTGTCGGGACAGGGTATAGGGACACTGAAGCTTTCTTT. Its protein product is CASSVGTGYRDTEAFF.

This chain links TRBV7-2 with TRBJ1-5; D is ambiguous. Trimming took off 3 bases at V and 2 bases at J, with 11 bases between the two ends. This CDR3 has 15 amino acids. CDR1 and CDR2 (germline): SGHTA, FQGNSA. CDR3 bases: TGTGCCAGCAGCTTGGGCGGGCCGGGCAATCAGCCCCAGCATTTT. Translating it yields CASSLGGPGNQPQHF.

The genes are TRBV24-1 and TRBJ2-1; D is possibly TRBD1 (5 bases). V lost 3 bases and J 0 bases, leaving 8 bases between the germline ends. Germline V gene lookup returns CDR1 KGHDR and CDR2 SFDVKD. The CDR3 is made up of 15 amino acids. CDR3 sequence reads: CATSDERGSYNEQFF. The CDR3 DNA sequence: TGTGCCACCAGTGATGAAAGGGGCTCCTACAATGAGCAGTTCTTC.

This rearrangement joins TRBV11-2 to TRBJ1-6; D is unresolved. CDR1 is SGHAT and CDR2 is FQNNGV in the germline V gene. This CDR3 comprises 14 residues. With 5 bases removed from V and 8 bases from J, the gap between germline ends came to 13 bases. CDR3 sequence: CASSTPQIYSPLHF. The CDR3 DNA is TGTGCCAGCAGCACGCCCCAGATTTATTCACCCCTCCACTTT.

The gene calls are TRBV9 and TRBJ2-7; 12 nucleotides align to TRBD2. There are 16 residues in the CDR3. Trimming removed 0 bases from V and 3 bases from J; junction bases left unmatched: 4. Germline CDR1 and CDR2: SGDLS and YYNGEE. For the CDR3, the DNA is TGTGCCAGCAGCGTAGGTCTAGCGGGAGGGTACTACGAGCAGTACTTC. This sequence encodes CASSVGLAGGYYEQYF. Full variable domain (remainder filled in from reference TRBV9 and TRBJ2-7): DSGVTQTPKHLITATGQRVTLRCSPRSGDLSVYWYQQSLDQGLQFLIQYYNGEERAKGNILERFSAQQFPDLHSELNLSSLELGDSALYFCASSVGLAGGYYEQYFGPGTRLTVT.

This chain connects TRBV6-5 to TRBJ1-1; weak D call: TRBD1 (6 bases). V dropped 7 bases and J dropped 3 bases, with 18 bases sitting between them. The germline gives CDR1 MNHEY, CDR2 SVGAGI. This CDR3 region has 15 residues. CDR3 region: CASIKKTGWDTEAFF. DNA of the CDR3: TGTGCCAGCATTAAAAAGACAGGTTGGGACACTGAAGCTTTCTTT.

The CDR3 here is CASSLLAGDGEQYF. The CDR3 DNA reads TGCGCCAGCAGCTTGTTAGCGGGAGATGGGGAGCAGTACTTC. The chain joins TRBV5-1 to TRBJ2-7, with 9 nucleotides matching TRBD2. V trimming: 1 base; J trimming: 7 bases; junction bases outside the gene matches: 6. This CDR3 contains 14 residues. CDR1 and CDR2 from the germline V gene are SGHRS and YFSETQ.

The rearrangement uses TRBV4-1 and TRBJ2-7; TRBD1 might be the D (5 bases). Trimming removed 2 bases from V and 0 bases from J, with 11 bases in between. The CDR3 loop spans 15 amino acids. Germline CDR1 reads MGHRA; CDR2 reads YSYEKL. This CDR3 reads CASSQQGISSYEQYF. As DNA, the CDR3 is TGCGCCAGCAGCCAACAGGGCATAAGCTCCTACGAGCAGTACTTC.

The chain links TRBV29-1 to TRBJ2-3; no firm D call. Germline V gene data show CDR1 as SQVTM and CDR2 as ANQGSEA. The CDR3 totals 13 residues. V lost 0 bases and J 4 bases, leaving 8 bases between the germline ends. This chain's CDR3 is CSVEDTGSDTQYF. DNA for the CDR3: TGCAGCGTTGAAGATACCGGGTCAGATACGCAGTATTTT.

This clone is a singleton in its sample. The J gene is TRBJ2-7, the V gene TRBV18; D is undetermined. The CDR3 totals 15 residues. V lost 3 bases, J lost 2 bases, and 14 bases lay in between. Looked up from germline, CDR1 is KGHSH and CDR2 is LQKENI. CDR3 sequence (DNA): TGTGCCAGCTCACCCAGTATCGCAGGAACCTACGAGCAGTACTTC. Translation gives CASSPSIAGTYEQYF.

The chain carries TRBV24-1 and TRBJ2-3, with 13 bases lining up with TRBD2. Trimming cost V 1 base and J 2 bases; bases outside gene matches: 2. From germline, CDR1 is KGHDR and CDR2 SFDVKD. The CDR3 is 17 amino acids. The DNA of the CDR3 is TGTGCCACCAGTGATTTAACTAGCGGGAGGGCCACAGATACGCAGTATTTT. Translating it yields CATSDLTSGRATDTQYF.

The rearrangement links TRBV11-2 to TRBJ2-1; D not certain. The germline gives CDR1 SGHAT, CDR2 FQNNGV. This CDR3 spans 14 amino acids. The V and J ends lost 0 bases and 7 bases respectively, with 10 bases between them. CDR3 in DNA: TGTGCCAGCAGCTTAGATCCATCTAGTAATGAGCAGTTCTTC. Protein sequence: CASSLDPSSNEQFF.

The rearrangement links TRBV2 to TRBJ2-7; unclear D gene. Germline CDR1 is SNHLY and CDR2 is FYNNEI. The CDR3 sequence is 15 residues long. Trimming took 2 bases from V and 2 from J, leaving 13 bases between them. The CDR3 nucleotides read TGTGCCAGCAGTGAAAGATCGGGTCAGACCTACGAGCAGTACTTC. This encodes CASSERSGQTYEQYF.

V is TRBV7-2 and J is TRBJ1-5, with 8 bases aligning to TRBD1. V lost 5 bases and J lost 4; bases outside the gene matches: 7. The germline gives CDR1 SGHTA, CDR2 FQGNSA. The CDR3 has 15 amino acids. CDR3 sequence: CASSPDRGYNQPQHF. CDR3 DNA: TGTGCCAGCAGCCCTGACAGGGGTTATAATCAGCCCCAGCATTTT.

In this sample, this clone turned up a few times. This sequence joins TRBV20-1 and TRBJ2-1; D uncertain. Trimming left V 6 bases short and J 7 bases short, with 7 bases between. The germline CDR1 and CDR2 sequences are DFQATT and SNEGSKA (reference sequence). The CDR3 runs to 10 residues. The CDR3 coding sequence is TGCAGTGCCGAGAGGAATGAGCAGTTCTTC. This gives the protein CSAERNEQFF.

The chain recombines TRBV2 with TRBJ1-1; no clear D gene. Trimming took 7 bases from V and 0 from J, leaving 12 bases between them. Germline assignment: CDR1 SNHLY and CDR2 FYNNEI. The CDR3 length is 14 residues. CDR3 DNA sequence: TGTGCCAGCATCCGACTGAGAATGAACACTGAAGCTTTCTTT. Protein sequence: CASIRLRMNTEAFF.

The genes are TRBV5-6 and TRBJ2-3, with TRBD2 identical over 9 bases. V lost 2 bases to trimming and J lost 2 bases; unmatched junction nucleotides: 6. The CDR3 is 16 amino acids. Germline CDR1 and CDR2: SGHDT and YYEEEE. CDR3 protein: CASSFSSGISTDTQYF. DNA of the CDR3: TGTGCCAGCAGCTTCTCTAGCGGGATTTCCACAGATACGCAGTATTTT.

This clone came up once. This chain uses TRBV7-6 with TRBJ2-3; TRBD2 matches 11 bases. The CDR3 has 15 residues. Germline-derived CDR1 and CDR2 are SGHVS and FNYEAQ. V was pared by 3 bases and J by 5 bases, with 4 bases of the junction left unmatched. The CDR3 bases are TGTGCCAGCAGCTTGACTAGCGGGAACAGAGATACGCAGTATTTT. It translates to CASSLTSGNRDTQYF. The complete variable domain, with remaining parts taken from reference TRBV7-6 and TRBJ2-3, reads GAGVSQSPRYKVTKRGQDVALRCDPISGHVSLYWYRQALGQGPEFLTYFNYEAQQDKSGLPNDRFSAERPEGSISTLTIQRTEQRDSAMYRCASSLTSGNRDTQYFGPGTRLTVL.

This clone was counted only a few times. The chain combines TRBV11-2 with TRBJ1-1; 11 bases align to TRBD1. J gave up 10 bases and V 4 bases, and 8 bases lay outside the gene matches. CDR1 SGHAT and CDR2 FQNNGV come from the germline V gene. This CDR3 is built from 14 residues. This chain's CDR3 is CASSSRGQGGTAFF. DNA for the CDR3: TGTGCCAGCAGCTCGAGGGGACAGGGGGGAACAGCTTTCTTT.

The chain links TRBV5-1 to TRBJ2-1; D perhaps matches TRBD2 (6 bases). The germline V gene encodes CDR1 SGHRS and CDR2 YFSETQ. Trimming left V 4 bases short and J 11 bases short, with 19 bases between. The CDR3 covers 14 residues. As DNA, the CDR3 is TGCGCCAGCAGCCTGCTTATTCAGGGAGGTCAGCAGTTCTTC. Translated, it gives CASSLLIQGGQQFF.

The chain is built from TRBV9 and TRBJ1-3; D possibly corresponds to TRBD1 (6 bases). The V gene lost 3 bases and the J gene lost 0 bases, with 16 bases spanning the gap. This CDR3 has 17 residues. The germline CDR1 and CDR2 sequences are SGDLS and YYNGEE. The CDR3 reads CASSAKGQTYSGNTIYF. CDR3 in DNA: TGTGCCAGCAGCGCTAAAGGACAGACTTACTCTGGAAACACCATATATTTT.

The V call is TRBV5-1, the J call TRBJ1-1, with D tentatively TRBD1 (6 bases). This CDR3 contains 16 residues. Germline CDR1 is SGHRS and CDR2 is YFSETQ. The V end was cut by 0 bases, the J end by 7 bases, with 19 bases between. In DNA, the CDR3 is TGCGCCAGCAGCTTGGACGCAGGACAGCAGAGATTTGAAGCTTTCTTT. Its translation: CASSLDAGQQRFEAFF.

The V gene is TRBV7-9, the J gene TRBJ2-1; TRBD1 matches 7 bases. Germline CDR1 is SEHNR and CDR2 is FQNEAQ (reference sequence). The CDR3 has 14 residues. J was trimmed by 4 bases and V by 5 bases; bases with no gene match: 5. The CDR3 loop is CASSIGTDYNEQFF. DNA of the CDR3: TGTGCCAGCAGCATAGGGACAGATTACAATGAGCAGTTCTTC.

The chain carries TRBV2 and TRBJ2-6; D possibly corresponds to TRBD2 (5 bases). V lost 9 bases and J 0 bases, leaving 6 bases between the germline ends. Germline V gene lookup returns CDR1 SNHLY and CDR2 FYNNEI. The CDR3 runs 13 residues. The CDR3 region has the DNA TGTGCCAGGGGAGTCTCTGGGGCCAACGTCCTGACTTTC. Protein sequence: CARGVSGANVLTF. Full variable domain (rest looked up from reference TRBV2 and TRBJ2-6): EPEVTQTPSHQVTQMGQEVILRCVPISNHLYFYWYRQILGQKVEFLVSFYNNEISEKSEIFDDQFSVERPDGSNFTLKIRSTKLEDSAMYFCARGVSGANVLTFGAGSRLTVL.